Sequencing of this TCR beta chain was carried out in a study of blood T cell repertoires in COVID-19. Study-level background: Whether acute or convalescent, the COVID-19 samples came from the United States, Italy and Spain.

The CDR3 spans 16 residues. CDR1 is KGHSH, CDR2 LQKENI, per germline. Trimming took 3 bases from V and 6 from J; bases not matched to a gene: 11. Produced via immunoSEQ multiplex PCR; TCRdb's table is partial and in-frame only. The sample consists of approximately 90,000 clones, less than 85% of them appearing once. The sequenced sample consisted of peripheral blood. This clonotype originated in an older man with acute or convalescent COVID-19. V usage is TRBV18 and J usage is TRBJ2-5; 9 bases fit TRBD2. The CDR3 nucleotides are TGTGCCAGCTCACCGTTCGGCGGGAGGGGACAGCAGACCCAGTACTTC. Protein sequence: CASSPFGGRGQQTQYF. The full variable domain, completed using reference TRBV18 and TRBJ2-5, is NAGVMQNPRHLVRRRGQEARLRCSPMKGHSHVYWYRQLPEEGLKFMVYLQKENIIDESGMPKERFSAEFPKEGPSILRIQQVVRGDSAAYFCASSPFGGRGQQTQYFGPGTRLLVL.